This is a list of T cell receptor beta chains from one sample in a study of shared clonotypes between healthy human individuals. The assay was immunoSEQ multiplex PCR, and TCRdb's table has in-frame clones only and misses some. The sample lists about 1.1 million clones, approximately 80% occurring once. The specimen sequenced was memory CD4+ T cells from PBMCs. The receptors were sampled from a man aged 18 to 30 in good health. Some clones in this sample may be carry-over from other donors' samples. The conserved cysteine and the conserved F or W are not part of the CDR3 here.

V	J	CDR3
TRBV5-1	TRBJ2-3	ASSQTGPDTQY
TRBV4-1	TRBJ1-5	ASSQVVGLPTLALYQPQH
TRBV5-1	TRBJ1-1	ASSLVGANTEAF
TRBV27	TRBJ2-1	ASSLRLAGVGEQF
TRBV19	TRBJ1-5	ASTGGPLNQPQH
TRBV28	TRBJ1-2	ASRTPGSPDVSYT
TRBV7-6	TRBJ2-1	ASSLSASGTAYNEQF
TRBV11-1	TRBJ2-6	ASQPGQGISGANVLT
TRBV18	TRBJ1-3	ASSTRDSGNTIY
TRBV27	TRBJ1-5	ASRQGMIVDQPQH
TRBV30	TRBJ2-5	AWSGTRGETQY
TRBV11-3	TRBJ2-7	ASSSGGLPYEQY
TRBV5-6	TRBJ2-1	ASRPGLAGGPLEQF
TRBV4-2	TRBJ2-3	ASSQEPSGSSTDTQY
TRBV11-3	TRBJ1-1	ASSPDRDGGAF
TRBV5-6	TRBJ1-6	ASSSTGQYNSPLH
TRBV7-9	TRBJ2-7	ASSFSSGPEQY
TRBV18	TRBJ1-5	ASSPPGTGNVRQPQH
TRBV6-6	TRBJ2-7	ASSYPGASPSYEQY
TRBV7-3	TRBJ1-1	ASSPRTGGGTEAF
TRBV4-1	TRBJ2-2	ASSQLELAGYTGELF
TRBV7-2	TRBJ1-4	ASSPGHGGEKLF
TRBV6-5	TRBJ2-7	ASSEFDEQY
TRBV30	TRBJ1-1	AWSPPRWTEAF
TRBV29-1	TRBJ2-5	SGKWGGQETQY
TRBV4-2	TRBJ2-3	ASSLSRDTQY
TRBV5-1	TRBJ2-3	ASSPTSPDTQY
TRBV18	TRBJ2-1	ASSGGAGGDEQF
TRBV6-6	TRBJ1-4	ASSYSGGSNEKLF
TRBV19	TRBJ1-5	ASSDRRFNQPQH
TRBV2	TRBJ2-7	ATFGTPEYEQY
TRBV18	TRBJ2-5	ASSPPRGGETQY
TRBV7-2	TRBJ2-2	ASSFTDTGELF
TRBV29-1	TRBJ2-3	SVFSIFGTDTQY
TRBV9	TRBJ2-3	ASSVGYEGGRGTDTQY
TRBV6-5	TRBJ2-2	ASTLVRETGELF
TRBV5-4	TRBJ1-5	ASSLAGGGNQPQH
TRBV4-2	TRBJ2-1	ASSLQSGSPYNEQF
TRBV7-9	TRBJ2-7	ASSLAGLQGNEQY
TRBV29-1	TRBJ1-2	SVSVNYGYT
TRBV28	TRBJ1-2	ASSPLGGSGGGGYT
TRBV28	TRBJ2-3	ASSQPSSTDTQY
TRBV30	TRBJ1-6	AWSLDNSPLH
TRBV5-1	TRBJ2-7	ASGRGTSGYEQY
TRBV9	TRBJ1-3	ASSVGGRSSGNTIY
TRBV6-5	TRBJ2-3	ASGGQSTDTQY
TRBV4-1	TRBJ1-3	ASSQGGGGMAGNTIY
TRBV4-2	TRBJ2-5	ASSRGPGPEETQY
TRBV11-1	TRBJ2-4	ASSLTGVAKNIQY
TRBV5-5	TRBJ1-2	ASSFGPDYGYT
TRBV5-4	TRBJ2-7	ASSGGGAGAGVNEQY
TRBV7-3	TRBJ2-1	ASSSTRDRGDNEQF
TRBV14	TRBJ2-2	ASSHNRGRNTGELF
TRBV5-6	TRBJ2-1	ASSSLAGRYNEQF
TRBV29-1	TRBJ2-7	SVEDQAGYEQY
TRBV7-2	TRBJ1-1	ASSLAGMNTEAF
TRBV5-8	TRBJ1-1	ASSWRVGTEAF
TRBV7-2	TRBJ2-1	ASSLAIGGMGYNEQF